The 23 T cell receptor beta chains given below trace back to one sample, sequenced in a study of glioma-infiltrating T cells. Amplification of TCR alpha and beta CDR3 regions from RNA used iRepertoire nested multiplex PCR. TCRdb independently ran MiXCR on the multiplex PCR reads; one entry per CDR3 protein. The repertoire consists of a few hundred thousand distinct CDR3 sequences, with more than 35% occurring once and the leading ten covering 12%. Sequencing was carried out using glioma tissue, nonneoplastic brain tissue, or PBMCs (not recorded which). The receptors shown here come from a human donor with low-grade glioma or glioblastoma, undergoing nonglioma brain surgery, or in good health (not recorded which).

A note on this clonotype: Its ends do not fully match the called genes, so a read error is possible. The chain combines TRBV10-3 with TRBJ1-1; no reliable D call. The length of the CDR3 is 12 residues. The germline gives CDR1 ENHRY, CDR2 SYGVKD. The CDR3 here is CTISARFTEAFF. Here the CDR3 DNA reads TGTACCATCTCGGCGCGGTTCACTGAAGCTTTCTTT.

The V and J genes are TRBV4-3 and TRBJ2-7; TRBD1 matches 7 bases. The junction had 2 bases not matched to a gene; V was cut back by 0 bases and J by 0 bases. Germline lookup yields CDR1 LGHNA and CDR2 YSLEER. This CDR3 has 15 amino acids. CDR3 amino acids: CASSQERGRSYEQYF. The CDR3 region has the DNA TGCGCCAGCAGCCAAGAAAGGGGGCGCTCCTACGAGCAGTACTTC.

This clonotype was seen just once. This may come from a read error, since a much larger clone is one base off. This chain connects TRBV27 to TRBJ1-1; perhaps TRBD1 as D (6 bases). The germline V gene has CDR1 MNHEY and CDR2 SMNVEV (reference sequence). The CDR3 is 14 amino acids. V was cut by 10 bases and J by 5 bases, with 20 bases left in between. Here the CDR3 DNA reads TGTGCCAACAGCCCGGACCCAAGGGGGACTGAAGCTTTCTTT. Translating gives CANSPDPRGTEAFF.

This clonotype has a count of ten or more. The V and J genes are TRBV7-2 and TRBJ2-3; D remains unclear. This CDR3 has 12 residues. V was trimmed by 5 bases and J by 8 bases, leaving 11 bases between them. Germline lookup yields CDR1 SGHTA and CDR2 FQGNSA. DNA for the CDR3: TGTGCCAGCAGCCCACTCGATCCTACGCAGTATTTT. This translates into CASSPLDPTQYF.

The chain uses TRBV24-1 and TRBJ1-5; possibly TRBD1 for D (6 bases). The CDR3 has 15 amino acids. CDR1 and CDR2 (germline): KGHDR, SFDVKD. Trimming removed 4 bases at V and 5 bases at J, with 14 bases between. CDR3 sequence reads: CATSESGTRHQPQHF. The CDR3 DNA sequence: TGTGCCACCAGTGAGTCCGGGACACGGCATCAGCCCCAGCATTTT.

This clonotype came up a few times. The rearrangement joins TRBV6-2 or TRBV6-3 to TRBJ2-5; the D is unclear. The CDR3 extends over 15 amino acids. Germline CDR1 is MNHEY and CDR2 is SVGEGT. V was shortened by 6 bases and J by 4 bases, with 18 bases between the two germline ends. CDR3 residues: CASSPPGVGLETQYF. The CDR3 DNA reads as TGTGCCAGCAGCCCCCCAGGCGTGGGATTAGAGACCCAGTACTTC.

V and J are TRBV14 and TRBJ1-1, with TRBD1 matching over 7 bases. Germline CDR1 reads SGHDN; CDR2 reads FVKESK. This CDR3 is 17 amino acids long. V dropped 1 base and J dropped 7; count of bases not matched to a gene: 15. The CDR3 reads CASSQGVRQGVFGEAFF. For the CDR3, the DNA is TGTGCCAGCAGCCAAGGAGTCAGGCAGGGGGTGTTTGGTGAAGCTTTCTTT.

By its share, this clonotype is medium-sized. V usage is TRBV20-1 and J usage is TRBJ1-2; D is undetermined. Trimming cost V 6 bases and J 8 bases, with 10 bases left between them. Per germline, CDR1 DFQATT and CDR2 SNEGSKA (reference sequence). The CDR3 totals 10 residues. CDR3: CSAKFVGYTF. Written as DNA, the CDR3 is TGCAGTGCCAAGTTTGTCGGCTACACCTTC.

The count of this clonotype is one. The rearrangement links TRBV6-2 or TRBV6-3 to TRBJ2-7, with D perhaps matching TRBD1 or TRBD2 (5 bases each). V was clipped by 6 bases and J by 4 bases, with 13 bases between them. The germline V gene has CDR1 MNHEY and CDR2 SVGEGT. This CDR3 has 13 amino acids. DNA for the CDR3: TGTGCCAGCAGCCGGGACGTAGTATACGAGCAGTACTTC. Translating gives CASSRDVVYEQYF.

This clonotype was picked up many times. V and J are TRBV6-1 and TRBJ1-2; a weak D match, TRBD1 (6 bases). This CDR3 contains 14 residues. V dropped 1 base and J dropped 6 bases, with 12 bases sitting between them. Germline CDR1 reads MNHNS; CDR2 reads SASEGT. CDR3 region: CASSEGTGSDGYTF. CDR3 in DNA: TGTGCCAGCAGTGAAGGTACAGGGAGCGATGGCTACACCTTC.

This clonotype was seen repeatedly, ten times or more. The genes are TRBV6-6 and TRBJ1-6, with D possibly being TRBD1 (5 bases). The CDR3 is 15 residues long. Germline V CDR1 and CDR2: MNHNY, SVGAGI (reference sequence). Trimming shortened V by 0 bases and J by 8 bases, and 11 bases separated the two germline ends. Written as DNA, the CDR3 is TGTGCCAGCAGTTACTCGCTGGTAGGGGATTCACCCCTCCACTTT. The encoded protein is CASSYSLVGDSPLHF.

The chain joins TRBV20-1 to TRBJ1-6, with 7 positions matching TRBD1. This CDR3 spans 14 amino acids. In germline, CDR1 is DFQATT, CDR2 SNEGSKA (reference sequence). The trim removed 3 bases at V and 8 bases at J, leaving 7 bases unmatched. CDR3 loop: CSARGYRGYSPLHF. CDR3 sequence (DNA): TGCAGTGCTAGGGGATACAGGGGATATTCACCCCTCCACTTT.

The rearrangement uses TRBV11-2 and TRBJ1-1; 9 nucleotides agree with TRBD1. The CDR3 length is 16 residues. Germline V gives CDR1 SGHAT, CDR2 FQNNGV. Unmatched junction bases numbered 10, after V lost 5 bases and J lost 3 bases. DNA of the CDR3: TGTGCCAGCAGCCACATTGGGACAGGGTTGCACACTGAAGCTTTCTTT. This translates into CASSHIGTGLHTEAFF.

Turning to this clonotype: The missing conserved phenylalanine or tryptophan at the end of this CDR3 makes a read error likely. The chain joins TRBV4-3 to TRBJ2-4; 7 bases map to TRBD1. Germline CDR1 reads LGHNA; CDR2 reads YSLEER. This CDR3 has 16 amino acids. The V and J ends lost 1 base and 0 bases, in that order; junction bases with no gene match: 3. The CDR3 here is CASSQGGGLAKNIQYL. The DNA of the CDR3 is TGCGCCAGCAGCCAAGGAGGGGGCTTAGCCAAAAACATTCAGTACCTC.

As concerns this clonotype: This may come from a read error, since a much larger clone is one base off. The chain carries TRBV6-1 and TRBJ2-7; weak D call: TRBD1 (6 bases). Germline V gene sequence: CDR1 MNHNS, CDR2 SASEGT. CDR3 length: 16 residues. V was cut by 4 bases and J by 5 bases, with 21 bases left in between. The CDR3 coding sequence is TGTGCCAGCAGTGGAGGGTTCGGGCAGGGGAGTCACGAGCAGTACTTC. This translates into CASSGGFGQGSHEQYF.

This clonotype appeared many times. This sequence joins TRBV20-1 and TRBJ2-7, with 12 bases lining up with TRBD2. CDR1 and CDR2 (germline): DFQATT, SNEGSKA (reference sequence). V dropped 0 bases and J dropped 6; count of bases not matched to a gene: 3. The CDR3 is made up of 14 amino acids. The CDR3 coding sequence is TGCAGTGCTAGAGATCCTAGCGGGAGGGCCGAGCAGTACTTC. It is translated as CSARDPSGRAEQYF.

This clonotype came up a few times. Here the CDR3 reads CASSQAGASGRARSDTQYF. The CDR3 bases are TGTGCCAGCAGCCAAGCTGGGGCTAGCGGCAGGGCTAGGTCAGATACGCAGTATTTT. The V gene is TRBV7-3, the J gene TRBJ2-3, with 7 bases fitting TRBD2. The CDR3 loop spans 19 amino acids. Germline V gene lookup returns CDR1 SGHTA and CDR2 FQGTGA. V gave up 5 bases and J gave up 4 bases; unmatched junction bases: 21.

Remarks on this clonotype: A junction end diverges from the germline sequence, so it may reflect a read error. The V gene is TRBV15, the J gene TRBJ2-7, with TRBD1 matching over 9 bases. Germline CDR1 reads LNHNV; CDR2 reads YYDKDF (reference sequence). The CDR3 runs 15 residues. CDR3 sequence (DNA): TGTTCCACCAGCAGACAGGGACAGGGTGTCTACGAGCAGTACTTC. Its protein is CSTSRQGQGVYEQYF.

This clonotype was counted between two and nine times. The chain couples TRBV7-2 to TRBJ2-7, with D perhaps TRBD1 (5 bases). CDR1 and CDR2 (germline): SGHTA, FQGNSA. Trimming took 5 bases from V and 4 from J, leaving 15 bases between them. This CDR3 spans 14 amino acids. The CDR3 bases are TGTGCCAGCAGCCCAGGGTCCGGGTTTTACGAGCAGTACTTC. Encoded protein: CASSPGSGFYEQYF.

V is TRBV28 and J is TRBJ2-2; 9 nucleotides line up with TRBD1. The CDR3 is 19 residues long. Losses at the gene ends were 2 bases for V and 1 base for J; bases not matched to a gene: 11. Germline lookup yields CDR1 MDHEN and CDR2 SYDVKM. DNA of the CDR3: TGTGCCAGCAGTTTACGGGACAGGGCCTTAACCCTGAACACCGGGGAGCTGTTTTTT. Its translation is CASSLRDRALTLNTGELFF.

Only a few counts were recorded for this clonotype. At one of its ends the junction is not consistent with the germline gene, which may arise from a read error. This sequence joins TRBV7-7 and TRBJ2-1; 12 nucleotides match TRBD1. Germline-derived CDR1 and CDR2 are SSHAT and FNYEAQ (reference sequence). The CDR3 loop spans 18 amino acids. CDR3 sequence reads: CASSLGTGGTAGTNEQFF. CDR3 DNA: TGTGCTAGCAGCTTGGGGACAGGGGGCACAGCGGGAACGAATGAGCAGTTCTTC.

In its sample, this clonotype was seen many times. Germline is not matched at one junction end, which may reflect a read error. The chain recombines TRBV6-2 or TRBV6-3 with TRBJ2-7; the D is unclear. In germline, CDR1 is MNHEY, CDR2 SVGEGT. The CDR3 spans 12 residues. CDR3 DNA: TGTGCCAGCACCCCACCCTCCCACGAGCAGTACTTC. It codes for CASTPPSHEQYF.

This clonotype was seen at least ten times. CDR3 loop: CASSPLAGEKQTQYF. The CDR3 DNA reads TGTGCCAGCAGTCCCCTGGCGGGGGAAAAACAGACCCAGTACTTC. V and J are TRBV27 and TRBJ2-5; 7 bases match TRBD2. Germline CDR1 reads MNHEY; CDR2 reads SMNVEV (reference sequence). The CDR3 contains 15 residues. The V gene end was trimmed by 5 bases and the J gene end by 6 bases; junction bases not matched to a gene: 12.